The present T cell receptor (beta chain) was sequenced within a study of shared clonotypes between healthy human individuals. General study findings and limits: With a handful of donors compared, around 5.4% of naive CD4 clonotypes were shared.

V was pared by 3 bases and J by 5 bases, with 6 bases of the junction left unmatched. The germline V gene encodes CDR1 SGHVS and CDR2 FQNEAQ. This CDR3 has 15 residues. The assay was immunoSEQ multiplex PCR, and TCRdb's table has in-frame clones only and misses some. The data show fewer than 2.5 million clones, over 85% seen once. A word on this clone: Its antigen remains unknown.

The chain recombines TRBV7-8 with TRBJ2-1, with 8 bases matching TRBD2. The sequence was collected from a man aged 18-30 years in good health. Some clones in this sample may be carry-over from other donors' samples. Material: naive CD4+ T cells from PBMCs. Subset indicated: CD45RA+ positively selected. CDR3 region: CASSFVVAGHNEQFF. In DNA, the CDR3 is TGTGCCAGCAGCTTTGTGGTAGCGGGACACAATGAGCAGTTCTTC. Full variable domain (missing parts from reference TRBV7-8 and TRBJ2-1): GAGVSQSPRYKVAKRGQDVALRCDPISGHVSLFWYQQALGQGPEFLTYFQNEAQLDKSGLPSDRFFAERPEGSVSTLKIQRTQQEDSAVYLCASSFVVAGHNEQFFGPGTRLTVL.